This T cell receptor beta chain was observed in a study of shared clonotypes between healthy human individuals. Findings and limits, study-wide: In this cohort, only blood was sampled, and tissue repertoires likely differ. Shared across several donors were around 5% of the naive CD4 clonotypes.

Concerning this clone itself: Its specificity is not known. Other DNA sequences in the same sample also yield this CDR3.

V gave up 1 base and J gave up 5 bases, with 7 bases separating them. The CDR3 runs to 13 residues. Per germline, CDR1 SGHRS and CDR2 YFSETQ. Produced via immunoSEQ multiplex PCR; TCRdb's table is partial and in-frame only. The profile shows over 2 million clones, 92% of them singletons. The chain links TRBV5-1 to TRBJ1-5; D ambiguous. This TCR was recovered from a man younger than 35 in good health. Some clones in this sample may be carry-over from other donors' samples. The sequencing input was naive CD4+ T cells from PBMCs. As for subset: CD45RA+ positively selected. CDR3 coding DNA: TGCGCCAGCAGCTTGTCCGGGGATCAGCCCCAGCATTTT. It yields the protein CASSLSGDQPQHF.